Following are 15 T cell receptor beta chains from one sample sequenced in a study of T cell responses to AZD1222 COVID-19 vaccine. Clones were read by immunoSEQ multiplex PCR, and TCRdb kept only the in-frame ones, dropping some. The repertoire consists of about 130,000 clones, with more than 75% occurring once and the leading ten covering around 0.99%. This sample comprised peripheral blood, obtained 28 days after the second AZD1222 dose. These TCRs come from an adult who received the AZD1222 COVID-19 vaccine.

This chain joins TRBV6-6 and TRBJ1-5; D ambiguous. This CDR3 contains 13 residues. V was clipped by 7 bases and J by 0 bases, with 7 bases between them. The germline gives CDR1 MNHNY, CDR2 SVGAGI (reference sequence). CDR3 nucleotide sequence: TGTGCCAGCAACGACTATAGCAATCAGCCCCAGCATTTT. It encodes CASNDYSNQPQHF.

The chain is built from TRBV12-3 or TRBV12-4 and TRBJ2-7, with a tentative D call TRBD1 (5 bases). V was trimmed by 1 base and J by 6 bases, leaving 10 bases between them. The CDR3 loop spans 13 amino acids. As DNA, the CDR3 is TGTGCCAGCAGTTTAGACAGGATAGGCGAGCAGTACTTC. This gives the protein CASSLDRIGEQYF.

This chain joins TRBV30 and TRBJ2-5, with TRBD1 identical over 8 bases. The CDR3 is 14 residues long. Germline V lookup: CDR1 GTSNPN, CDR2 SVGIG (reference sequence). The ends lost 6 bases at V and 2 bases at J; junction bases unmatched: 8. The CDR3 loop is CACSRQGTQETQYF. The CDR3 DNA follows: TGTGCCTGCTCTCGACAGGGGACGCAAGAGACCCAGTACTTC.

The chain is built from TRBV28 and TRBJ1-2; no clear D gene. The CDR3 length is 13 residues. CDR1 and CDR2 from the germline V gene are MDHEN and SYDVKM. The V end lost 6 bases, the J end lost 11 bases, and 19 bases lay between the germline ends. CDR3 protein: CASSRAAPQQYTF. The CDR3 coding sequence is TGTGCCAGCAGCAGAGCGGCACCCCAGCAGTACACCTTC.

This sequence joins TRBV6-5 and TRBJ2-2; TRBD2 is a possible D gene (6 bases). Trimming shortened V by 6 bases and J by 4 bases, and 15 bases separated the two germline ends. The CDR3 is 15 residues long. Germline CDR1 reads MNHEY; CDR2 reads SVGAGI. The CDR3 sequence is CASRTGEDGTGELFF. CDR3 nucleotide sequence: TGTGCCAGCAGGACGGGGGAGGACGGCACCGGGGAGCTGTTTTTT.

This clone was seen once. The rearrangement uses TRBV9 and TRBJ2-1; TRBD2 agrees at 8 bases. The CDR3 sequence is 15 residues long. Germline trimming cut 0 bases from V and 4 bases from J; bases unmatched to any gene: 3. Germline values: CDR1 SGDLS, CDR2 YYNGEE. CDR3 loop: CASSVGSGVYNEQFF. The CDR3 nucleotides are TGTGCCAGCAGCGTAGGTAGCGGGGTATACAATGAGCAGTTCTTC.

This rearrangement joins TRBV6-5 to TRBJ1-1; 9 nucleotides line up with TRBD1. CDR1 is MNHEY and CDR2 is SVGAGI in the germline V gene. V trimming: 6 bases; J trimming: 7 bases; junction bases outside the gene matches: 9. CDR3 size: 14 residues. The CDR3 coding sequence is TGTGCCAGCAGCTGGGACAGGGAAGTTAGTGAAGCTTTCTTT. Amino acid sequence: CASSWDREVSEAFF.

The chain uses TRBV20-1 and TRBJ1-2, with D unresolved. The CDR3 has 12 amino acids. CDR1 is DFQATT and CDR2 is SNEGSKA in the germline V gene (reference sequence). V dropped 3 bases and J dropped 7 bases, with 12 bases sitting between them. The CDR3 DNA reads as TGCAGTGCTAGTAGGAGGACGATTGGCTACACCTTC. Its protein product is CSASRRTIGYTF.

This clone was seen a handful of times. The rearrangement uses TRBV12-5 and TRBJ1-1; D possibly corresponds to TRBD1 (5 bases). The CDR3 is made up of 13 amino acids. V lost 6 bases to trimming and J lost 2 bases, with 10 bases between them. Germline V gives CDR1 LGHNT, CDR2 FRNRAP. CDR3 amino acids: CASGPGANTEAFF. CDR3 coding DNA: TGTGCTAGTGGCCCCGGGGCAAACACTGAAGCTTTCTTT. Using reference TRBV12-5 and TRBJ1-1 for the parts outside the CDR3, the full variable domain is DARVTQTPRHKVTEMGQEVTMRCQPILGHNTVFWYRQTMMQGLELLAYFRNRAPLDDSGMPKDRFSAEMPDATLATLKIQPSEPRDSAVYFCASGPGANTEAFFGQGTRLTVV.

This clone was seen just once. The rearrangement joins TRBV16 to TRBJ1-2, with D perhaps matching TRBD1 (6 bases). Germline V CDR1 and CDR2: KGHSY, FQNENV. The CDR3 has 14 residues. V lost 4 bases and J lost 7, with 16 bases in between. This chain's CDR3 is CASSPITGLSGYTF. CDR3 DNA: TGTGCCAGCAGCCCTATAACAGGGTTGAGTGGCTACACCTTC.

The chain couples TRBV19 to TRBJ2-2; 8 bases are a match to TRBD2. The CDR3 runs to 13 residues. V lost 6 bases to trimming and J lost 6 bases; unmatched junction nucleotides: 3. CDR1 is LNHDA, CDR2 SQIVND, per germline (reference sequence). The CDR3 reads CASRAGGPGELFF. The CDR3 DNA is TGTGCCAGTAGGGCGGGAGGCCCCGGGGAGCTGTTTTTT.

The CDR3 nucleotides are TGTGCCTTTCGTGCGGACAGCTATGGCTACACCTTC. Its protein is CAFRADSYGYTF. The chain carries TRBV10-3 and TRBJ1-2, with D perhaps matching TRBD1 (6 bases). Germline loops: CDR1 ENHRY, CDR2 SYGVKD. With 11 bases removed from V and 4 bases from J, the gap between germline ends came to 14 bases. This CDR3 has 12 amino acids.

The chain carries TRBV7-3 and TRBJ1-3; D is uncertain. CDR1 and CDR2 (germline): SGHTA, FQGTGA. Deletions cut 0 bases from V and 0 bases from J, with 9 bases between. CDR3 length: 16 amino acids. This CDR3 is CASSLTGPDSGNTIYF. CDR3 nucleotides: TGTGCCAGCAGCTTAACCGGGCCCGACTCTGGAAACACCATATATTTT.

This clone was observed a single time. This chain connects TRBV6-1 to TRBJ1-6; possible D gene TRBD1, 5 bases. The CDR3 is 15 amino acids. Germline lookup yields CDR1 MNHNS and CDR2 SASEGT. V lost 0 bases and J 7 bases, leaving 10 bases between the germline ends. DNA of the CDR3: TGTGCCAGCAGTGAAGCGGGACCTCGGAATTCACCCCTCCACTTT. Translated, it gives CASSEAGPRNSPLHF.

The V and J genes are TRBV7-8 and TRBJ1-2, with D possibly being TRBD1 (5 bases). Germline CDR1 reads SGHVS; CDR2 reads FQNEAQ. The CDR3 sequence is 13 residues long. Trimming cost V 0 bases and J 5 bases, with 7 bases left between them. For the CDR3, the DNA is TGTGCCAGCAGCTTAGCCAGGGAGTATGGCTACACCTTC. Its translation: CASSLAREYGYTF.